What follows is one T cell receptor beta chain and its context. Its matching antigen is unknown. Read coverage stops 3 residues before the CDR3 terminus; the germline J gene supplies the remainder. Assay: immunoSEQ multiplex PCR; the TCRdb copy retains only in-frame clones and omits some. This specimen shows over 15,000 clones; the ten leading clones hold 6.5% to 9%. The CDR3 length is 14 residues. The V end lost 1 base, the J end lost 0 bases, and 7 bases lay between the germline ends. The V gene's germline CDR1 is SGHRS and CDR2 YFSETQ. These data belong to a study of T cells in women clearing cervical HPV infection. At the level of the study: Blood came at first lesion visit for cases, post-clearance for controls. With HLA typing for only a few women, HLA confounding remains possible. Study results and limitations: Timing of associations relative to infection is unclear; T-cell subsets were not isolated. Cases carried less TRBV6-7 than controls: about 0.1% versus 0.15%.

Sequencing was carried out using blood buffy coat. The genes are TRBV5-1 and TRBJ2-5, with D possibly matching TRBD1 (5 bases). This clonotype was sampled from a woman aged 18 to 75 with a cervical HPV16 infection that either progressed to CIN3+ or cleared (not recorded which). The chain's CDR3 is CASSLQGDQETQYF. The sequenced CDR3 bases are TGCGCCAGCAGCTTGCAGGGCGACCAAGAGACC.